These T cell receptor beta chains were read from a single sample in a study of cytomegalovirus exposure and HLA in healthy donors. Generated by immunoSEQ multiplex PCR, the TCRdb table keeps only in-frame clones and is missing some. This repertoire shows about 95,000 clones, 75% to 85% found once; its top ten account for around 4.5%. Sequenced: PBMCs. The source of these receptors is a woman in her forties in good health and CMV-seronegative. CDR3s include the opening cysteine and the closing phenylalanine or tryptophan. Each record gives: clone size, D gene, V gene, J gene, CDR3 DNA, CDR3 protein. D genes are given only for firm matches. Only some rows state a clone size, as once, few, many or a class for expanded clones.

size: .; D: .; V: TRBV6-6; J: TRBJ1-2; DNA: TGTGCCAGCAGCACGCCGGGGGTAGCCTATGGCTACACCTTC; CDR3: CASSTPGVAYGYTF
size: .; D: .; V: TRBV15; J: TRBJ1-3; DNA: TGTGCCACCAGCAGAGCCCTCTCTGGAAACACCATATATTTT; CDR3: CATSRALSGNTIYF
size: .; D: TRBD1; V: TRBV6-5; J: TRBJ2-7; DNA: TGTGCCAGCAGTTACCAGCAGGGGGTGGGCGAGCAGTACTTC; CDR3: CASSYQQGVGEQYF
size: few; D: TRBD1; V: TRBV27; J: TRBJ1-1; DNA: TGTGCCAGCAGTATTTCGTCTGGACAGGGTTTTTTGAATTTT; CDR3: CASSISSGQGFLNF
size: .; D: TRBD1; V: TRBV5-1; J: TRBJ1-2; DNA: TGCGCCAGCAGCTCTTTGGACAGGGGTGGCGGCTACACCTTC; CDR3: CASSSLDRGGGYTF
size: .; D: TRBD1; V: TRBV5-1; J: TRBJ1-2; DNA: TGCGCCAGCGGCAGGACAGGGGAGGATGGCTACACCTTC; CDR3: CASGRTGEDGYTF
size: .; D: TRBD2; V: TRBV7-7; J: TRBJ2-7; DNA: TGTGCCAGCAGCCCACAAGGCAGTAGGCGGGGGGCCTCCTACGAGCAGTACTTC; CDR3: CASSPQGSRRGASYEQYF
size: .; D: .; V: TRBV2; J: TRBJ2-7; DNA: TGTGCCAGCAAGGCCTTGGGGGGGATAGGGGGCGAGCAGTACTTC; CDR3: CASKALGGIGGEQYF
size: .; D: .; V: TRBV7-9; J: TRBJ1-5; DNA: TGTGCCAGCAGCCCCGGCGGACAACTTAATATGCATTTT; CDR3: CASSPGGQLNMHF
size: .; D: .; V: TRBV30; J: TRBJ2-1; DNA: TGTGCCTGGAGTGTAAGGGGGAATGAGCAGTTCTTC; CDR3: CAWSVRGNEQFF
size: .; D: .; V: TRBV9; J: TRBJ1-1; DNA: TGTGCCAGCAGCGTAGGCCAGAGGACTGAAGCTTTCTTT; CDR3: CASSVGQRTEAFF
size: .; D: .; V: TRBV19; J: TRBJ1-2; DNA: TGTGCCAGTCGGCAGGTTAACTATGGCTACACCTTC; CDR3: CASRQVNYGYTF
size: .; D: TRBD1; V: TRBV19; J: TRBJ1-3; DNA: TGTGCCAGTAGTATAGACGACAGGGGGCTTTCTGGAAACACCATATATTTT; CDR3: CASSIDDRGLSGNTIYF
size: .; D: .; V: TRBV19; J: TRBJ1-1; DNA: TGTGCCAGTAGTGGGCAGGGGTGGAACACTGAAGCTTTCTTT; CDR3: CASSGQGWNTEAFF
size: once; D: .; V: TRBV6-4; J: TRBJ1-1; DNA: TGTGCCAGCACATTAACAGGTGGGCGAGGTGAAGCTTTCTTT; CDR3: CASTLTGGRGEAFF
size: .; D: TRBD1; V: TRBV27; J: TRBJ2-7; DNA: TGTGCCAGCAGTTTAAATTGGGACAGCTCCTACGAGCAGTACTTC; CDR3: CASSLNWDSSYEQYF
size: .; D: TRBD2; V: TRBV9; J: TRBJ2-2; DNA: TGTGCCAGCAGCGTAGGTAGCGGGGGTTCCGGGGAGCTGTTTTTT; CDR3: CASSVGSGGSGELFF
size: .; D: .; V: TRBV4-3; J: TRBJ1-2; DNA: TGCGCCAGCAGCCAAGACCTTTATGACAGCTCGTATGGCTACACCTTC; CDR3: CASSQDLYDSSYGYTF
size: .; D: TRBD2; V: TRBV4-1; J: TRBJ2-1; DNA: TGCGCCAGCAGCCAAGATATTCCTAGCGGGGCGGACAATGAGCAGTTCTTC; CDR3: CASSQDIPSGADNEQFF
size: .; D: .; V: TRBV6-1; J: TRBJ2-2; DNA: TGTGCCGCCAAGACCGGAGGCGGGGCCGGGGAGCTGTTTTTT; CDR3: CAAKTGGGAGELFF
size: once; D: .; V: TRBV12-5; J: TRBJ1-5; DNA: TGTGCTAGTGGTTTGGTGGTGCCGGGGGACAATCAGCCCCAGCATTTT; CDR3: CASGLVVPGDNQPQHF
size: .; D: TRBD1; V: TRBV7-9; J: TRBJ1-4; DNA: TGTGCCAGCAGCCAGAAGGGACAGGAGCTTGAAAAACTGTTTTTT; CDR3: CASSQKGQELEKLFF
size: .; D: TRBD1; V: TRBV9; J: TRBJ2-7; DNA: TGTGCCAGCAGCGTCGCTGACGGGACAGGACTTTACGAGCAGTACTTC; CDR3: CASSVADGTGLYEQYF
size: .; D: .; V: TRBV5-1; J: TRBJ2-1; DNA: TGCGCCAGCAGCTTCCCAACTACTTACAATGAGCAGTTCTTC; CDR3: CASSFPTTYNEQFF
size: once; D: .; V: TRBV14; J: TRBJ2-7; DNA: TGTGCCAGCAGCCAATTGTCCGGGACACCCTACTACGAGCAGTACTTC; CDR3: CASSQLSGTPYYEQYF
size: few; D: TRBD1; V: TRBV6-5; J: TRBJ2-1; DNA: TGTGCCAGCACCTCCGGGACAGGGATGGGTGAGCAGTTCTTC; CDR3: CASTSGTGMGEQFF
size: .; D: .; V: TRBV5-1; J: TRBJ1-2; DNA: TGCGCCAGCAGCCCGGTCAGCGGTATTAACTATGGCTACACCTTC; CDR3: CASSPVSGINYGYTF
size: .; D: .; V: TRBV6-1; J: TRBJ2-5; DNA: TGTGCCAGCAGCGCGACAGATCGGGAGACCCAGTACTTC; CDR3: CASSATDRETQYF
size: few; D: .; V: TRBV5-1; J: TRBJ2-4; DNA: TGCGCCAGCAGCTCAGGGGTAGCCAAAAACATTCAGTACTTC; CDR3: CASSSGVAKNIQYF
size: once; D: TRBD2; V: TRBV2; J: TRBJ2-5; DNA: TGTGCCAGCAGTGAGGGAGCGGGGGGAGGTCGAGAGACCCAGTACTTC; CDR3: CASSEGAGGGRETQYF
size: few; D: .; V: TRBV6-5; J: TRBJ1-6; DNA: TGTGCCAGCCGTTTGCTGCAGAATTCACCCCTCCACTTT; CDR3: CASRLLQNSPLHF
size: .; D: .; V: TRBV12-5; J: TRBJ2-5; DNA: TGTGCTAGTGGTTCGGTGACGGGAGAACAAGAGACCCAGTACTTC; CDR3: CASGSVTGEQETQYF
size: .; D: .; V: TRBV5-1; J: TRBJ2-3; DNA: TGCGCCAGCAGGTTGGGAGGCAGGGAATCGAATACGCAGTATTTT; CDR3: CASRLGGRESNTQYF
size: .; D: .; V: TRBV5-6; J: TRBJ2-7; DNA: TGTGCCAGCGAGCGGGCGGGGAGCGAGCAGTACTTC; CDR3: CASERAGSEQYF
size: .; D: TRBD2; V: TRBV7-2; J: TRBJ2-3; DNA: TGTGCCAGCAGCCTTCTAGCGGCGAGCACAGATACGCAGTATTTT; CDR3: CASSLLAASTDTQYF
size: .; D: .; V: TRBV27; J: TRBJ1-2; DNA: TGTGCCAGCAGTTTCTCGGGAGATAACTATGGCTACACCTTC; CDR3: CASSFSGDNYGYTF